This is a list of T cell receptor beta chains from one sample in a study of early stage breast cancer tumors. Clones were sequenced by immunoSEQ multiplex PCR, and TCRdb holds only the in-frame ones, with some missing. Of approximately 54,000 clones listed, around 80% are singletons. The specimen was blood. The receptors stem from a person in their forties with breast cancer. Both conserved end residues are part of each CDR3. Fields, in order: clone size, V gene, J gene, D gene, CDR3 DNA, CDR3 protein. D genes are given only for firm matches. Clone size appears in some rows only: once, few, many, or a class for an expanded clone.

>.|TRBV5-1|TRBJ2-7|TRBD1
TGCGCCAGCAGCTTACCTGGGACAGGGCGATTTGTCTACGAGCAGTACTTC
CASSLPGTGRFVYEQYF
>.|TRBV5-1|TRBJ2-1|TRBD1
TGCGCCAGCAGCCCCACCACAGGGGGCCGGTTCTTC
CASSPTTGGRFF
>.|TRBV29-1|TRBJ1-1|.
TGCAGCGGAGCCTGGGGGGAGAACACTGAAGCTTTCTTT
CSGAWGENTEAFF
>.|TRBV10-3|TRBJ1-2|.
TGTGCCATCAGTGGTAGGGCCGGGGGAGATAACTATGGCTACACCTTC
CAISGRAGGDNYGYTF
>once|TRBV6-1|TRBJ2-1|TRBD2
TGTGCCAGCAGTGTCGAGCTAGCGGCCTACAATGAGCAGTTCTTC
CASSVELAAYNEQFF
>.|TRBV2|TRBJ1-1|.
TGTGCCAGCAGTGTGGCAGGGTTGAACACTGAAGCTTTCTTT
CASSVAGLNTEAFF
>once|TRBV25-1|TRBJ2-7|TRBD1
TGTGCCAGCAGTGCCTCCGGGACAGGGTATTATAACGAGCAGTACTTC
CASSASGTGYYNEQYF
>few|TRBV11-3|TRBJ2-1|.
TGTGCCAGCAGCCCACCCCCGCAGGGAGATTACAATGAGCAGTTCTTC
CASSPPPQGDYNEQFF
>few|TRBV18|TRBJ2-2|.
TGTGCCAGCTCGGGGGCCGAAGGGACCGGGGAGCTGTTTTTT
CASSGAEGTGELFF
>.|TRBV6-4|TRBJ2-5|.
TGTGCCAGCAGTGACCTTCGGGGCCTCCAAGAGACCCAGTACTTC
CASSDLRGLQETQYF
>.|TRBV18|TRBJ1-3|.
TGTGCCAGCTCAAACAGGGGAAACACCATATATTTT
CASSNRGNTIYF
>.|TRBV14|TRBJ2-2|TRBD2
TGTGCCAGCAGCCAAGGGCTAGCGGTTCACACCGGGGAGCTGTTTTTT
CASSQGLAVHTGELFF
>.|TRBV11-3|TRBJ2-7|.
TGTGCCAGCAGCTTAGGAGAGGGGCCTGGTTTCTACGAGCAGTACTTC
CASSLGEGPGFYEQYF
>.|TRBV7-2|TRBJ2-7|TRBD1
TGTGCCAGCAGCTCCCCGGGACAGGGGGCGCGCGAGCAGTACTTC
CASSSPGQGAREQYF
>.|TRBV30|TRBJ1-5|TRBD1
TGTGCCTGGAGTACCACAGGGGCGGCACAGCCCCAGCATTTT
CAWSTTGAAQPQHF
>few|TRBV27|TRBJ1-5|.
TGTGCCAGCAGCACAGGGATTAATCAGCCCCAGCATTTT
CASSTGINQPQHF
>.|TRBV18|TRBJ2-5|.
TGTGCCAGCTCACCGGTCAGGGAAGAGACCCAGTACTTC
CASSPVREETQYF
>.|TRBV4-2|TRBJ2-5|TRBD2
TGTGCCAGCAGCCAAGATCGGGCGCTGGCGGGAGCACGTGAGACCCAGTACTTC
CASSQDRALAGARETQYF
>.|TRBV5-1|TRBJ2-1|TRBD1
TGCGCCAGCAGCGCCCGAGCAGGGGGCAGGTATGAGCAGTTCTTC
CASSARAGGRYEQFF
>.|TRBV28|TRBJ1-5|.
TGTGCCAGCAGTCTACAAATTTATAGCAATCAGCCCCAGCATTTT
CASSLQIYSNQPQHF
>.|TRBV11-3|TRBJ1-3|.
TGTGCCAGCAGCTTAGGACGGAACTCTGGAAACACCATATATTTT
CASSLGRNSGNTIYF
>.|TRBV5-1|TRBJ1-1|TRBD1
TGCGCCAGCAGCTCGGGACAGCGCACTGAAGCTTTCTTT
CASSSGQRTEAFF